The rows below give T cell receptor beta chains drawn from one sample of a study of identical twins. Each CDR3 protein gets one entry after TCRdb re-called the 5' RACE reads with MiXCR. The data show around 1.7 million distinct CDR3 sequences, about 32% seen once. Sequencing was performed on cord blood. The receptor source for this set is a newborn girl in good health. The CDR3 runs from the conserved cysteine through the conserved F or W. D genes are given only for firm matches. A row's size may be missing; if present it is once, few, many or a size class.

many,TRBJ2-6,17,TRBV12-3/TRBV12-4,-,CASSLVAAFSGANVLTF,TGTGCCAGCAGTTTAGTGGCGGCCTTCTCTGGGGCCAACGTCCTGACTTTC
-,TRBJ2-1,17,TRBV5-1,TRBD2,CASSLGPSGRVYNEQFF,TGCGCCAGCAGCTTGGGCCCTAGCGGGAGAGTGTACAATGAGCAGTTCTTC
few,TRBJ1-2,13,TRBV6-2/TRBV6-3,TRBD1,CASSYGQGNRYTF,TGTGCCAGCAGTTACGGACAGGGTAATCGCTACACCTTC
few,TRBJ2-1,17,TRBV28,TRBD2,CASSLTATSGRAYEQFF,TGTGCCAGCAGTTTAACCGCCACTAGCGGGAGGGCCTATGAGCAGTTCTTC
few,TRBJ2-1,15,TRBV27,-,CASSRVWEFHNEQFF,TGTGCCAGCAGTCGCGTGTGGGAGTTCCACAATGAGCAGTTCTTC
few,TRBJ2-7,14,TRBV24-1,TRBD2,CATSDGTSAYEQYF,TGTGCCACCAGTGATGGGACTAGCGCCTACGAGCAGTACTTC
few,TRBJ2-1,13,TRBV20-1,TRBD2,CSDRRGSYNEQFF,TGCAGTGATCGGCGGGGGTCTTACAATGAGCAGTTCTTC
-,TRBJ2-7,12,TRBV6-6,TRBD1,CASRDRADEQYF,TGTGCCAGCAGGGACAGGGCAGACGAGCAGTACTTC
few,TRBJ2-1,16,TRBV5-6,-,CASSLWGGTTYNEQFF,TGTGCCAGCAGCTTGTGGGGCGGGACGACCTACAATGAGCAGTTCTTC
-,TRBJ1-6,15,TRBV30,-,CAWRAWAGYNSPLHF,TGTGCCTGGAGGGCCTGGGCAGGGTATAATTCACCCCTCCACTTT
-,TRBJ1-1,13,TRBV27,-,CASSLQGRPEAFF,TGTGCCAGCAGTCTGCAGGGGAGGCCTGAAGCTTTCTTT
-,TRBJ2-5,13,TRBV12-3/TRBV12-4,TRBD1,CAIKGQGRETQYF,TGTGCCATCAAAGGACAGGGGAGAGAGACCCAGTACTTC
-,TRBJ1-1,14,TRBV4-1,-,CASSQDEFQREAFF,TGCGCCAGCAGCCAAGATGAGTTCCAGCGGGAAGCTTTCTTT
-,TRBJ2-3,16,TRBV3-1,-,CASSQDGTVSTDTQYF,TGTGCCAGCAGCCAAGATGGGACCGTAAGCACAGATACGCAGTATTTT
-,TRBJ1-1,15,TRBV5-1,TRBD1,CASSLTGERNTEAFF,TGCGCCAGCAGCTTGACAGGGGAAAGGAACACTGAAGCTTTCTTT
few,TRBJ2-2,14,TRBV3-1,TRBD2,CASRKRGHTGELFF,TGTGCCAGCAGAAAGCGGGGGCACACCGGGGAGCTGTTTTTT
-,TRBJ2-3,16,TRBV10-3,TRBD2,CAISESSSGRFDTQYF,TGTGCCATCAGTGAGTCGAGTAGCGGGAGGTTCGATACGCAGTATTTT
-,TRBJ1-1,13,TRBV20-1,TRBD1,CSARDDRDTEAFF,TGCAGTGCTAGGGACGACAGGGACACTGAAGCTTTCTTT
-,TRBJ2-5,13,TRBV29-1,-,CSVARGPQETQYF,TGCAGCGTCGCCCGGGGCCCTCAAGAGACCCAGTACTTC
-,TRBJ1-1,15,TRBV6-1,TRBD1,CASSEIPGGWTEAFF,TGTGCCAGCAGTGAAATCCCAGGGGGCTGGACTGAAGCTTTCTTT
few,TRBJ1-6,15,TRBV7-9,-,CASSPGELWNSPLHF,TGTGCCAGCAGCCCAGGGGAGTTGTGGAATTCACCCCTCCACTTT
-,TRBJ1-2,14,TRBV30,TRBD1,CAWSILGGSYGYTF,TGTGCCTGGAGTATATTAGGGGGCTCGTATGGCTACACCTTC
many,TRBJ2-7,13,TRBV12-3/TRBV12-4,TRBD1,CASSLTGKNEQYF,TGTGCCAGCAGTTTGACAGGGAAAAACGAGCAGTACTTC
-,TRBJ2-1,16,TRBV5-1,TRBD2,CASSPVSGSSYSEQFF,TGCGCCAGCAGTCCGGTTAGCGGGAGCTCCTACAGTGAGCAGTTCTTC
few,TRBJ2-7,15,TRBV12-3/TRBV12-4,-,CASSLSPWRSYEQYF,TGTGCCAGCAGTTTATCGCCTTGGCGGTCCTACGAGCAGTACTTC
-,TRBJ1-1,13,TRBV28,-,CASSFPGAFEAFF,TGTGCCAGCAGTTTCCCGGGAGCTTTTGAAGCTTTCTTT
few,TRBJ1-6,16,TRBV15,TRBD1,CATSRDLPGGNSPLHF,TGTGCCACCAGCAGAGATCTGCCAGGGGGTAATTCACCCCTCCACTTT
-,TRBJ1-2,15,TRBV5-1,TRBD1,CASSPGDRVDYGYTF,TGCGCCAGCAGCCCGGGGGACAGGGTCGACTATGGCTACACCTTC
few,TRBJ2-1,15,TRBV4-1,TRBD1,CASSGRGNSYNEQFF,TGCGCCAGCAGCGGCAGGGGGAATTCCTACAATGAGCAGTTCTTC
few,TRBJ2-1,13,TRBV20-1,-,CSARDASPNEQFF,TGCAGTGCTAGAGATGCCAGCCCCAATGAGCAGTTCTTC
-,TRBJ1-5,14,TRBV12-3/TRBV12-4,-,CASSFDYSNQPQHF,TGTGCCAGCAGTTTTGACTATAGCAATCAGCCCCAGCATTTT
-,TRBJ1-2,14,TRBV10-3,-,CAISELATSFGYTF,TGTGCCATCAGTGAGCTAGCCACCTCATTTGGCTACACCTTC
few,TRBJ1-2,20,TRBV6-5,-,CASSYSVGGVLGEQNYDYTF,TGTGCCAGCAGTTACTCGGTGGGGGGGGTTCTGGGGGAACAAAACTATGACTACACCTTC
-,TRBJ2-7,15,TRBV6-1,TRBD2,CAGGLAGGNYNEQYF,TGTGCCGGGGGACTAGCGGGGGGCAATTACAATGAGCAGTACTTC
-,TRBJ2-2,14,TRBV10-2,-,CASSPGTESGELFF,TGCGCCAGCAGCCCCGGGACTGAGTCCGGGGAGCTGTTTTTT
-,TRBJ1-1,16,TRBV10-3,TRBD1,CAISDPEDRAGTEAFF,TGTGCCATCAGTGACCCGGAAGACAGGGCGGGGACTGAAGCTTTCTTT
-,TRBJ2-7,16,TRBV6-5,-,CASSYSTLGGSYEQYF,TGTGCCAGCAGTTACTCGACCCTGGGGGGCTCCTACGAGCAGTACTTC
few,TRBJ2-7,16,TRBV28,TRBD2,CASSPPGLASSYEQYF,TGTGCCAGCAGTCCTCCGGGACTAGCGAGCTCCTACGAGCAGTACTTC
-,TRBJ2-2,13,TRBV29-1,-,CSVGRGNTGELFF,TGCAGCGTTGGGAGAGGGAACACCGGGGAGCTGTTTTTT
-,TRBJ2-5,15,TRBV11-2,-,CASSLAYRDQETQYF,TGTGCCAGCAGCTTAGCCTACAGGGATCAAGAGACCCAGTACTTC
many,TRBJ1-2,16,TRBV5-1,TRBD1,CASSWSRDSLNYGYTF,TGCGCCAGCAGCTGGAGCCGGGACAGTCTTAACTATGGCTACACCTTC
-,TRBJ1-5,15,TRBV6-5,-,CASSFRGESNQPQHF,TGTGCCAGCAGTTTTAGGGGCGAGAGCAATCAGCCCCAGCATTTT
-,TRBJ2-3,16,TRBV10-2,TRBD1,CASSEWRTGATDTQYF,TGCGCCAGCAGTGAGTGGAGGACAGGGGCCACAGATACGCAGTATTTT
few,TRBJ1-2,14,TRBV29-1,TRBD1,CSVEGAGQGYGYTF,TGCAGCGTTGAGGGGGCGGGACAGGGCTATGGCTACACCTTC
-,TRBJ2-5,15,TRBV20-1,TRBD2,CSARDTSGRGVEQYF,TGCAGTGCTAGGGACACTAGCGGGAGGGGGGTGGAGCAGTACTTC
-,TRBJ2-4,18,TRBV6-5,TRBD2,CASSYASGGAVAKNIQYF,TGTGCCAGCAGTTACGCTAGCGGGGGGGCTGTAGCCAAAAACATTCAGTACTTC
few,TRBJ2-1,18,TRBV12-5,TRBD2,CASGPQPSTSRSYNEQFF,TGTGCTAGTGGTCCCCAACCGTCGACTAGCCGCTCCTACAATGAGCAGTTCTTC
few,TRBJ2-7,11,TRBV29-1,-,CSTRPHNEQYF,TGCAGCACTAGACCCCACAATGAGCAGTACTTC
-,TRBJ1-5,14,TRBV20-1,TRBD1,CSAIDREGNQPQHF,TGCAGTGCCATTGACAGGGAGGGGAATCAGCCCCAGCATTTT
-,TRBJ2-3,15,TRBV5-1,TRBD2,CASSLSSGEPDTQYF,TGCGCCAGCAGCTTGTCTAGCGGGGAGCCAGATACGCAGTATTTT
-,TRBJ2-1,15,TRBV27,-,CASSAWTTRYNEQFF,TGTGCCAGCAGTGCGTGGACCACCCGGTACAATGAGCAGTTCTTC
once,TRBJ2-1,18,TRBV4-1,TRBD2,CASSQTRLAVHRSGEQFF,TGCGCCAGCAGCCAAACCCGACTAGCGGTCCACCGTTCGGGTGAGCAGTTCTTC
-,TRBJ1-5,13,TRBV12-3/TRBV12-4,-,CASSQSDNRPQHF,TGTGCCAGCAGCCAAAGCGATAATCGGCCCCAGCATTTT
few,TRBJ1-4,14,TRBV27,-,CASSLSLAGEKLFF,TGTGCCAGCAGTTTAAGCCTAGCGGGTGAAAAACTGTTTTTT
-,TRBJ1-1,16,TRBV5-1,TRBD1,CASSLQGPLANTEAFF,TGCGCCAGCAGCCTACAGGGGCCTCTTGCTAACACTGAAGCTTTCTTT
few,TRBJ1-2,14,TRBV27,TRBD1,CASSFDRAAYGYTF,TGTGCCAGCAGTTTCGACAGGGCCGCCTATGGCTACACCTTC
-,TRBJ2-1,15,TRBV7-9,TRBD2,CAIDPAPGGHNEQFF,TGTGCCATTGACCCCGCCCCGGGGGGGCACAATGAGCAGTTCTTC
-,TRBJ2-3,15,TRBV20-1,TRBD2,CSANLRGGSTDTQYF,TGCAGTGCTAATCTCCGCGGGGGGAGCACAGATACGCAGTATTTT
few,TRBJ1-1,11,TRBV11-2,-,CASSLEGKGFF,TGTGCCAGCAGCTTAGAAGGGAAAGGTTTCTTT